This TCR beta chain was identified during a study of blood T cell repertoires in COVID-19. On the study more broadly: Both acute and convalescent COVID-19 samples were obtained from the United States, Italy and Spain.

Only in-frame clones appear in the TCRdb table, and some are missing; sequencing was by immunoSEQ multiplex PCR. This sample carries 73,000 or so clones, 83% of them seen once, and the ten largest clones take around 6%. Comment on this clone: The sample carries other DNA sequences with the same CDR3.

J was trimmed by 1 base and V by 3 bases; bases with no gene match: 2. Germline lookup yields CDR1 SGHRS and CDR2 YFSETQ. CDR3 length: 14 residues. Sequencing input: peripheral blood. The genes are TRBV5-1 and TRBJ1-1; 8 bases line up with TRBD1. This receptor was taken from a woman aged 55-75 years with acute or convalescent COVID-19. CDR3 sequence reads: CASSSGQANTEAFF. DNA for the CDR3: TGCGCCAGCAGCTCGGGACAGGCGAACACTGAAGCTTTCTTT.